Listed below are T cell receptor beta chains from one sample, sequenced in a study of response to subunit inactivated influenza vaccine. One entry per CDR3 protein, called by TCRdb with MiXCR from the RT-PCR reads. The data contain roughly 710,000 distinct CDR3 sequences, 12% to 15% of them singletons. The starting material was PBMCs from blood, obtained roughly 15 days before vaccination. All receptors derive from a man in his fifties who received an inactivated influenza vaccine. CDR3s include the opening cysteine and the closing phenylalanine or tryptophan. A D gene is named only where the DNA matches it firmly. Expanded clones get a size class; other rows say once, few or many, or leave the size out.

J gene | clone size | D gene | V gene | CDR3 protein | CDR3 DNA
TRBJ2-1 | few | TRBD2 | TRBV3-1 | CASSQVVAGGPYEQFF | TGTGCCAGCAGCCAAGTGGTAGCGGGGGGGCCTTATGAGCAGTTCTTC
TRBJ2-1 | few | TRBD2 | TRBV9 | CASSVSGSGDEQFF | TGTGCCAGCAGCGTTAGCGGGAGCGGAGATGAGCAGTTCTTC
TRBJ2-7 | - | TRBD2 | TRBV20-1 | CSASLAGGFYEQYF | TGCAGTGCTAGCCTAGCGGGGGGCTTTTACGAGCAGTACTTC
TRBJ2-2 | few | - | TRBV6-5 | CASSYGGPGELFF | TGTGCCAGCAGTTACGGAGGCCCCGGGGAGCTGTTTTTT
TRBJ2-1 | few | - | TRBV7-2 | CASSLELRGSYNEQFF | TGTGCCAGCAGCTTAGAGTTGAGGGGAAGCTACAATGAGCAGTTCTTC
TRBJ2-1 | few | TRBD2 | TRBV20-1 | CSASRSGGEYNEQFF | TGCAGTGCTTCGAGGAGCGGGGGGGAATACAATGAGCAGTTCTTC
TRBJ2-3 | - | - | TRBV25-1 | CASSELWYDTDTQYF | TGTGCCAGCAGTGAACTGTGGTATGACACAGATACGCAGTATTTT
TRBJ2-3 | - | - | TRBV7-8 | CASSLYETDTQYF | TGTGCCAGCAGCTTGTATGAGACAGATACGCAGTATTTT
TRBJ2-5 | few | - | TRBV29-1 | CSVGGRLIRETQYF | TGCAGCGTGGGGGGGCGTTTAATACGAGAGACCCAGTACTTC
TRBJ2-3 | - | TRBD2 | TRBV20-1 | CSALTSGRTDTQYF | TGCAGTGCTTTGACTAGCGGGAGAACAGATACGCAGTATTTT
TRBJ1-3 | few | - | TRBV5-1 | CASSGTWGSGNTIYF | TGCGCCAGCAGCGGGACTTGGGGCTCTGGAAACACCATATATTTT
TRBJ2-3 | few | - | TRBV23-1 | CASSQLVLLNRDSVKLVRTDTQYF | TGTGCCAGCAGTCAATTGGTGCTTCTAAACCGGGACTCGGTAAAACTGGTCCGCACAGATACGCAGTATTTT
TRBJ2-1 | - | - | TRBV20-1 | CSANRVFTYNEQFF | TGCAGTGCAAACAGGGTTTTCACCTACAATGAGCAGTTCTTC
TRBJ2-1 | - | TRBD2 | TRBV5-1 | CASSFSGGALSSEQFF | TGCGCCAGCAGCTTTAGCGGGGGGGCCTTATCATCTGAGCAGTTCTTC
TRBJ1-5 | - | TRBD1 | TRBV20-1 | CSALDRADQPQHF | TGCAGTGCTTTGGACAGGGCCGATCAGCCCCAGCATTTT
TRBJ1-1 | - | - | TRBV14 | CASSQGRIPWSVNTEAFF | TGTGCCAGCAGCCAAGGACGGATTCCTTGGAGTGTGAACACTGAAGCTTTCTTT
TRBJ1-2 | - | - | TRBV7-9 | CASSLANAFYGYTF | TGTGCCAGCAGCTTAGCTAACGCCTTCTATGGCTACACCTTC
TRBJ2-7 | few | - | TRBV7-2 | CASSFRGSGEQYF | TGTGCCAGCAGCTTTCGAGGGAGTGGCGAGCAGTACTTC
TRBJ2-5 | - | - | TRBV10-2 | CASSESTWGQETQYF | TGCGCCAGCAGTGAGTCGACCTGGGGACAAGAGACCCAGTACTTC
TRBJ2-1 | few | TRBD2 | TRBV6-2/TRBV6-3 | CASTPLAGGYNEQFF | TGTGCCAGCACCCCACTAGCGGGAGGGTACAATGAGCAGTTCTTC
TRBJ2-7 | few | TRBD1 | TRBV10-3 | CAIKGDRAYEQYF | TGTGCCATCAAAGGGGACAGGGCCTACGAGCAGTACTTC
TRBJ2-5 | - | - | TRBV5-1 | CASSPGPTETQYF | TGCGCCAGCAGCCCGGGACCGACAGAGACCCAGTACTTC